One and the same sample provided the 19 T cell receptor beta chains below, sequenced in a study of OX40 agonist ivuxolimab in advanced cancers. Sequenced by immunoSEQ multiplex PCR; TCRdb stores in-frame clones only, minus some. The sample yields fewer than 100,000 clones, roughly nine tenths seen once. The material sequenced was CD4+ or CD8+ T cells sorted from blood, taken in a trial of the OX40 agonist ivuxolimab. The receptor source for this set is an adult with an advanced solid tumor such as melanoma, head and neck, liver or kidney cancer.

The J gene is TRBJ1-2, the V gene TRBV28; D ambiguous. The CDR3 loop spans 15 amino acids. Per germline, CDR1 MDHEN and CDR2 SYDVKM. V was clipped by 6 bases and J by 7 bases, with 21 bases between them. The CDR3 loop is CASRRLGITLGGYTF. As DNA, the CDR3 is TGTGCCAGCAGGAGATTGGGTATTACATTGGGTGGCTACACCTTC.

The chain joins TRBV9 to TRBJ1-5, with a tentative D call TRBD1 (5 bases). Trimming stripped 2 bases from V and 5 bases from J, with 14 bases between. Germline values: CDR1 SGDLS, CDR2 YYNGEE. The CDR3 contains 15 residues. Written as DNA, the CDR3 is TGTGCCAGCAGCGTGGGACCCCACGGCGATCAGCCCCAGCATTTT. This encodes CASSVGPHGDQPQHF.

A word on this clone: Germline and junction disagree at one end, which may indicate a read error. The chain has TRBV28 and TRBJ2-7; the D gene is possibly TRBD2 (6 bases). In germline, CDR1 is MDHEN, CDR2 SYDVKM. This CDR3 comprises 12 residues. The CDR3 DNA reads as TGTGCCAGCAGTTTAGTTCCGGGGGAAGTAGACTTC. Translated: CASSLVPGEVDF. The complete variable domain, with remaining parts taken from reference TRBV28 and TRBJ2-7, reads DVKVTQSSRYLVKRTGEKVFLECVQDMDHENMFWYRQDPGLGLRLIYFSYDVKMKEKGDIPEGYSVSREKKERFSLILESASTNQTSMYLCASSLVPGEVDFGPGTRLTVT.

The chain employs TRBV5-4 and TRBJ2-3; D unresolved. The CDR3 is made up of 16 amino acids. The V end lost 0 bases, the J end lost 4 bases, and 15 bases lay between the germline ends. Germline V gives CDR1 SGHNT, CDR2 YYREEE (reference sequence). CDR3 sequence: CASSLALEAQADTQYF. In DNA, the CDR3 is TGTGCCAGCAGCTTGGCCCTTGAGGCACAAGCAGATACGCAGTATTTT.

The chain uses TRBV28 and TRBJ1-1, with TRBD1 as a possible D gene (5 bases). Germline V lookup: CDR1 MDHEN, CDR2 SYDVKM. The CDR3 covers 15 residues. Deletions cut 6 bases from V and 3 bases from J, with 17 bases between. CDR3 nucleotides: TGTGCCAGCAGCGCCTCAACCAGGGCGTACACTGAAGCTTTCTTT. Translation: CASSASTRAYTEAFF.

CDR3 sequence: CASSQGLAVGELFF. As DNA, the CDR3 is TGTGCCAGCAGCCAGGGACTAGCGGTCGGGGAGCTGTTTTTT. The chain joins TRBV7-2 to TRBJ2-2; 11 positions agree with TRBD2. With 5 bases clipped from V and 7 bases from J, the junction kept 3 bases outside the gene matches. The CDR3 is 14 residues long. From germline, CDR1 is SGHTA and CDR2 FQGNSA.

This clone was detected once. This chain joins TRBV19 and TRBJ2-2; perhaps TRBD2 as D (7 bases). This CDR3 region has 16 residues. V lost 3 bases to trimming and J lost 3 bases, with 14 bases between them. Germline loops: CDR1 LNHDA, CDR2 SQIVND (reference sequence). The CDR3 DNA reads TGTGCCAGTAGTATCCGGGGGGCGCAGGACACCGGGGAGCTGTTTTTT. It codes for CASSIRGAQDTGELFF.

This clone was seen more than once but under ten times. This rearrangement joins TRBV6-5 to TRBJ1-1; the match to TRBD1 covers 7 bases. This CDR3 is 13 amino acids long. V was pared by 6 bases and J by 10 bases, with 11 bases of the junction left unmatched. Germline V CDR1 and CDR2: MNHEY, SVGAGI. The chain's CDR3 is CASRQGTGSVAFF. The DNA for the CDR3 is TGTGCCAGCAGACAGGGGACCGGGAGTGTAGCTTTCTTT.

V gene TRBV30 combines with J gene TRBJ1-5; TRBD1 matches at 7 bases. Unmatched junction bases numbered 3, after V lost 1 base and J lost 6 bases. The CDR3 totals 13 residues. Looked up from germline, CDR1 is GTSNPN and CDR2 is SVGIG (reference sequence). The CDR3 DNA follows: TGTGCCTGGAGTGAGGGACAGCTTCAGCCCCAGCATTTT. It translates to CAWSEGQLQPQHF.

The gene calls are TRBV5-1 and TRBJ1-2; 7 nucleotides align to TRBD1. Trimming cost V 3 bases and J 5 bases; bases outside gene matches: 10. Germline values: CDR1 SGHRS, CDR2 YFSETQ. This CDR3 is 15 amino acids long. DNA for the CDR3: TGCGCCAGCAGCTCCGTCACAGGGGTTGGATATGGCTACACCTTC. It translates to CASSSVTGVGYGYTF.

The chain combines TRBV28 with TRBJ1-3, with D tentatively TRBD1 (5 bases). The CDR3 runs 17 residues. CDR1 MDHEN and CDR2 SYDVKM come from the germline V gene. V was cut by 5 bases and J by 0 bases, with 17 bases left in between. The CDR3, as DNA: TGTGCCAGCAGTGAAACTCTGGGGGGTTCCTCTGGAAACACCATATATTTT. This gives the protein CASSETLGGSSGNTIYF.

The chain is built from TRBV27 and TRBJ1-4; 8 bases are shared with TRBD1. With V trimmed by 4 bases and J by 8 bases, 6 bases remained unmatched. The CDR3 loop spans 14 amino acids. Germline loops: CDR1 MNHEY, CDR2 SMNVEV (reference sequence). CDR3 amino acids: CASSYQGAGEKLFF. Written as DNA, the CDR3 is TGTGCCAGCAGTTATCAGGGGGCAGGAGAAAAACTGTTTTTT.

The V gene is TRBV5-6, the J gene TRBJ2-1; no firm D call. This CDR3 contains 15 residues. The ends were cut back, 4 bases at V and 6 bases at J, with 17 bases in the middle. The germline CDR1 and CDR2 sequences are SGHDT and YYEEEE. CDR3 in amino acids: CASSLRALRVNEQFF. CDR3 coding DNA: TGTGCCAGCAGCCTAAGGGCCCTAAGGGTCAATGAGCAGTTCTTC.

This clone was recorded once. The gene calls are TRBV9 and TRBJ1-1, with TRBD1 matching 7 bases. V gave up 0 bases and J gave up 3 bases; unmatched junction bases: 5. This CDR3 is 15 amino acids long. Germline V gene lookup returns CDR1 SGDLS and CDR2 YYNGEE. Here the CDR3 DNA reads TGTGCCAGCAGCGTAGATGAGGGGGCTTACACTGAAGCTTTCTTT. This sequence encodes CASSVDEGAYTEAFF.

V gene TRBV13 combines with J gene TRBJ2-1; no clear D gene. The CDR3 is 16 residues long. The V gene's germline CDR1 is PRHDT and CDR2 FYEKMQ (reference sequence). Deletions cut 4 bases from V and 7 bases from J, with 20 bases between. CDR3 region: CASSSRPLPVGNEQFF. DNA of the CDR3: TGTGCCAGCAGCTCCCGGCCTCTCCCGGTCGGTAATGAGCAGTTCTTC.

Only one count was recorded for this clone. CDR3: CASSSRDRSDAFF. CDR3 sequence (DNA): TGTGCCAGTAGTTCCCGGGACCGATCAGACGCTTTCTTT. The chain employs TRBV19 and TRBJ1-1; D possibly corresponds to TRBD1 (5 bases). This CDR3 has 13 residues. V was trimmed by 5 bases and J by 11 bases, leaving 18 bases between them. From germline, CDR1 is LNHDA and CDR2 SQIVND (reference sequence). Full variable domain (remainder filled in from reference TRBV19 and TRBJ1-1): DGGITQSPKYLFRKEGQNVTLSCEQNLNHDAMYWYRQDPGQGLRLIYYSQIVNDFQKGDIAEGYSVSREKKESFPLTVTSAQKNPTAFYLCASSSRDRSDAFFGQGTRLTVV.

This clone was observed a single time. Other DNA sequences from this sample encode an identical CDR3 as well. This chain uses TRBV18 with TRBJ1-5, with 10 bases aligning to TRBD1. The CDR3 has 14 residues. CDR1 and CDR2 (germline): KGHSH, LQKENI. V was clipped by 2 bases and J by 5 bases; unmatched bases: 0. CDR3 sequence (DNA): TGTGCCAGCTCACCAGGACAGGGGGATCAGCCCCAGCATTTT. Translating gives CASSPGQGDQPQHF.

This clone was seen once. The chain carries TRBV5-1 and TRBJ2-7, with 9 bases aligning to TRBD1. Germline-derived CDR1 and CDR2 are SGHRS and YFSETQ. The CDR3 has 15 amino acids. V shed 4 bases, J shed 3 bases, and the junction held 8 bases outside the gene matches. DNA for the CDR3: TGCGCCAGCAGCCGTACAGGGGGCGAGAACTACGAGCAGTACTTC. It codes for CASSRTGGENYEQYF.

The chain combines TRBV7-2 with TRBJ1-5; tentative D call: TRBD1 (5 bases). The CDR3 spans 15 residues. Trimming left V 5 bases short and J 4 bases short, with 15 bases between. CDR1 is SGHTA, CDR2 FQGNSA, per germline. The chain's CDR3 is CASSAGTRENQPQHF. The CDR3 nucleotides are TGTGCCAGCAGCGCCGGGACCCGGGAGAATCAGCCCCAGCATTTT.